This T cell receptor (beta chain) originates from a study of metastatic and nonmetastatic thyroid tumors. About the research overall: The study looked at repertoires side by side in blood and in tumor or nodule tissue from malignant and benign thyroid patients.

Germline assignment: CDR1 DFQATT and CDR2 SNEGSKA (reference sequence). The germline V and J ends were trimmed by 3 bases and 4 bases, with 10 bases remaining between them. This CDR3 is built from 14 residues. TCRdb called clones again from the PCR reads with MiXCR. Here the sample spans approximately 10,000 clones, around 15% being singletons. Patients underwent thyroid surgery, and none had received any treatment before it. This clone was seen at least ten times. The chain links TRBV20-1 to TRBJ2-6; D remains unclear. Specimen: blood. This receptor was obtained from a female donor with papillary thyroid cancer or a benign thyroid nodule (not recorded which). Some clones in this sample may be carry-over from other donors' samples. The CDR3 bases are TGCAGTGCTAGTGAAGTGAAAGGGGCCAACGTCCTGACTTTC. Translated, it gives CSASEVKGANVLTF.